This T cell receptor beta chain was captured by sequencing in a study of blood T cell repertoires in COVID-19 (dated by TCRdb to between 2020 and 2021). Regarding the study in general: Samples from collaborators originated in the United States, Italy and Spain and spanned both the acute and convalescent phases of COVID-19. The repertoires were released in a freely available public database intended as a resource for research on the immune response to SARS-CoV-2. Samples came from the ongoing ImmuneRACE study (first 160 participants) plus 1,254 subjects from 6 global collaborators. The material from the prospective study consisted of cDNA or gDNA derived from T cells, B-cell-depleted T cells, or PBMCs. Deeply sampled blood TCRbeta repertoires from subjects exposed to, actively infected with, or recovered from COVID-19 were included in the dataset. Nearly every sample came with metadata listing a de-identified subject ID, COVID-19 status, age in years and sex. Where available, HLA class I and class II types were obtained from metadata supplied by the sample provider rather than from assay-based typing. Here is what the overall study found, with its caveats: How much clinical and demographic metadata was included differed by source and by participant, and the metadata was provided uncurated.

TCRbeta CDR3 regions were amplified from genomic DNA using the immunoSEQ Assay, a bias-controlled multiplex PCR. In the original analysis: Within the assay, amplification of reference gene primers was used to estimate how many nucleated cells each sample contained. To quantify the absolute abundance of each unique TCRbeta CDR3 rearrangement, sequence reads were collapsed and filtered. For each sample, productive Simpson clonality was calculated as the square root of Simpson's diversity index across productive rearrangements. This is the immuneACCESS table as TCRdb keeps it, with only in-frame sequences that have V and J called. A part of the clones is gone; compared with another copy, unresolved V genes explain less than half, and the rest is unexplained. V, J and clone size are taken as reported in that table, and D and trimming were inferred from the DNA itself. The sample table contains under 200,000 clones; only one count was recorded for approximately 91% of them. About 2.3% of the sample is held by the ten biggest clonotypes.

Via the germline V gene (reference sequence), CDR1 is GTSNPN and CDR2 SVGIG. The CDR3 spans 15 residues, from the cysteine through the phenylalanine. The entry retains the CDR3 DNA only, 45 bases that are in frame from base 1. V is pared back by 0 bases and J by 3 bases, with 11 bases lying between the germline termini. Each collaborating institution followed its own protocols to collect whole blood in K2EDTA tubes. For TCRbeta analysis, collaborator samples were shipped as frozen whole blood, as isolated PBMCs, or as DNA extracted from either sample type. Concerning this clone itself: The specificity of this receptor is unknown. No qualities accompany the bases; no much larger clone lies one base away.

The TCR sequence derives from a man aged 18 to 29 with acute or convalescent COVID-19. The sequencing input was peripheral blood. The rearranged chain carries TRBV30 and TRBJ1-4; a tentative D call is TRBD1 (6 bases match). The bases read TGTGCCTGGAGTGTACTCGGGGGGCCTAATGAAAAACTGTTTTTT. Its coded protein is CAWSVLGGPNEKLFF. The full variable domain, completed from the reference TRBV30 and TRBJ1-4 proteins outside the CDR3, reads SQTIHQWPATLVQPVGSPLSLECTVEGTSNPNLYWYRQAAGRGLQLLFYSVGIGQISSEVPQNLSASRPQDRQFILSSKKLLLSDSGFYLCAWSVLGGPNEKLFFGSGTQLSVL.